These 3 T cell receptor beta chains were sequenced from one sample in a study of Ad26.COV2.S vaccination and SARS-CoV-2 variants. Treatment here: some 19 received Ad26.COV2.S at low or high dose, single or two shots; about five received placebo; per-sample allocation not given. Samples were taken on day 63 after the first vaccine or placebo injection. TCRdb's copy holds only in-frame clones and misses some; the assay was immunoSEQ multiplex PCR. The table includes 450,000 to 550,000 clones, nearly 90% detected once. The source was peripheral blood, collected in a trial of Ad26.COV2.S vaccine versus placebo. These receptors were collected from a person aged 18-60 years who received the Ad26.COV2.S COVID-19 vaccine or a placebo.

The chain recombines TRBV7-6 with TRBJ1-6; TRBD1 might be the D (6 bases). Trimming took off 5 bases at V and 1 base at J, with 12 bases between the two ends. Per the germline V gene, CDR1 is SGHVS and CDR2 is FNYEAQ. The CDR3 covers 16 residues. The CDR3 protein is CASSPGGRSYNSPLHF. In nucleotides, the CDR3 is TGTGCCAGCAGCCCCGGGGGGCGGTCCTATAATTCACCCCTCCACTTT.

The chain recombines TRBV14 with TRBJ1-2; D is possibly TRBD1 (5 bases). This CDR3 contains 12 residues. Germline V CDR1 and CDR2: SGHDN, FVKESK. V was clipped by 6 bases and J by 2 bases, with 7 bases between them. This CDR3 reads CASRKGNYGYTF. The DNA of the CDR3 is TGTGCCAGCAGGAAGGGGAACTATGGCTACACCTTC. The complete variable domain, with remaining parts taken from reference TRBV14 and TRBJ1-2, reads EAGVTQFPSHSVIEKGQTVTLRCDPISGHDNLYWYRRVMGKEIKFLLHFVKESKQDESGMPNNRFLAERTGGTYSTLKVQPAELEDSGVYFCASRKGNYGYTFGSGTRLTVV.

A word on this clone: Other DNA sequences within the sample encode an identical CDR3. The V gene is TRBV7-2, the J gene TRBJ1-1; a possible D gene is TRBD1 (6 bases). Germline values: CDR1 SGHTA, CDR2 FQGNSA. The length of the CDR3 is 15 residues. Trimming left V 4 bases short and J 0 bases short, with 12 bases between. CDR3 nucleotide sequence: TGTGCCAGCAGCTCGTCCGGACAGTTGAACACTGAAGCTTTCTTT. This encodes CASSSSGQLNTEAFF. The entire variable domain, with the rest obtained from reference TRBV7-2 and TRBJ1-1, is as follows: GAGVSQSPSNKVTEKGKDVELRCDPISGHTALYWYRQSLGQGLEFLIYFQGNSAPDKSGLPSDRFSAERTGGSVSTLTIQRTQQEDSAVYLCASSSSGQLNTEAFFGQGTRLTVV.